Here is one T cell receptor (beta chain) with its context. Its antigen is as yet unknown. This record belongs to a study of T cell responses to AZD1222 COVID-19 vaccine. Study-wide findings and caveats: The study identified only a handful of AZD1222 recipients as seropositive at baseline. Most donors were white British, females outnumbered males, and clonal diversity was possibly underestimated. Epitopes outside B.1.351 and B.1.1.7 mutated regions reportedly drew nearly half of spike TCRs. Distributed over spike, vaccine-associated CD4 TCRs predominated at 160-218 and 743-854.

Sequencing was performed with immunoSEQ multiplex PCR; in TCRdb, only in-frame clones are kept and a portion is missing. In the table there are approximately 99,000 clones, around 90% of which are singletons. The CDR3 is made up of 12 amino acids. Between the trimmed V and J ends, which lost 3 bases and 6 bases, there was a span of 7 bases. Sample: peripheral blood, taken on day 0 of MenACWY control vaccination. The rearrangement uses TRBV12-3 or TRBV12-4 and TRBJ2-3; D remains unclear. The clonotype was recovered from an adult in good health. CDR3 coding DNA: TGTGCCAGCAGTTTCGTTCCTGATACGCAGTATTTT. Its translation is CASSFVPDTQYF.